Sequencing of this T cell receptor beta chain was carried out in a study of shared clonotypes between healthy human individuals. Study-wide findings and caveats: Naive CD4 clonotypes overlapped across a handful of donors at approximately 5%. All-four-donor shared clonotypes had higher generation probabilities than non-shared clonotypes did. Measured sharing among donors was expected to vary with sequencing depth. Memory subsets generally showed smaller estimated richness than naive subsets did.

From germline, CDR1 is KGHSH and CDR2 LQKENI. The CDR3 is 15 residues long. The ends lost 0 bases at V and 4 bases at J; junction bases unmatched: 1. Concerning this clone itself: The antigen is undetermined. The same CDR3 arises from other DNA sequences in this sample as well.

Repertoires were generated with immunoSEQ multiplex PCR, while TCRdb's copy carries only in-frame clones and drops some. This sample has 2,500,000 or so clones; 80% to 95% occur once, and the top ten carry 0.37%. The receptor comes from a man between 18 and 29 years old in good health. Some clones in this sample may be carry-over from other donors' samples. The rearrangement joins TRBV18 to TRBJ2-1; 9 nucleotides match TRBD1. The sequenced material came from naive CD4+ T cells from PBMCs. Subset of the sample: CD45RA+ positively selected. CDR3 sequence reads: CASSPPGQGYNEQFF. CDR3 in DNA: TGTGCCAGCTCACCACCGGGACAGGGTTACAATGAGCAGTTCTTC.